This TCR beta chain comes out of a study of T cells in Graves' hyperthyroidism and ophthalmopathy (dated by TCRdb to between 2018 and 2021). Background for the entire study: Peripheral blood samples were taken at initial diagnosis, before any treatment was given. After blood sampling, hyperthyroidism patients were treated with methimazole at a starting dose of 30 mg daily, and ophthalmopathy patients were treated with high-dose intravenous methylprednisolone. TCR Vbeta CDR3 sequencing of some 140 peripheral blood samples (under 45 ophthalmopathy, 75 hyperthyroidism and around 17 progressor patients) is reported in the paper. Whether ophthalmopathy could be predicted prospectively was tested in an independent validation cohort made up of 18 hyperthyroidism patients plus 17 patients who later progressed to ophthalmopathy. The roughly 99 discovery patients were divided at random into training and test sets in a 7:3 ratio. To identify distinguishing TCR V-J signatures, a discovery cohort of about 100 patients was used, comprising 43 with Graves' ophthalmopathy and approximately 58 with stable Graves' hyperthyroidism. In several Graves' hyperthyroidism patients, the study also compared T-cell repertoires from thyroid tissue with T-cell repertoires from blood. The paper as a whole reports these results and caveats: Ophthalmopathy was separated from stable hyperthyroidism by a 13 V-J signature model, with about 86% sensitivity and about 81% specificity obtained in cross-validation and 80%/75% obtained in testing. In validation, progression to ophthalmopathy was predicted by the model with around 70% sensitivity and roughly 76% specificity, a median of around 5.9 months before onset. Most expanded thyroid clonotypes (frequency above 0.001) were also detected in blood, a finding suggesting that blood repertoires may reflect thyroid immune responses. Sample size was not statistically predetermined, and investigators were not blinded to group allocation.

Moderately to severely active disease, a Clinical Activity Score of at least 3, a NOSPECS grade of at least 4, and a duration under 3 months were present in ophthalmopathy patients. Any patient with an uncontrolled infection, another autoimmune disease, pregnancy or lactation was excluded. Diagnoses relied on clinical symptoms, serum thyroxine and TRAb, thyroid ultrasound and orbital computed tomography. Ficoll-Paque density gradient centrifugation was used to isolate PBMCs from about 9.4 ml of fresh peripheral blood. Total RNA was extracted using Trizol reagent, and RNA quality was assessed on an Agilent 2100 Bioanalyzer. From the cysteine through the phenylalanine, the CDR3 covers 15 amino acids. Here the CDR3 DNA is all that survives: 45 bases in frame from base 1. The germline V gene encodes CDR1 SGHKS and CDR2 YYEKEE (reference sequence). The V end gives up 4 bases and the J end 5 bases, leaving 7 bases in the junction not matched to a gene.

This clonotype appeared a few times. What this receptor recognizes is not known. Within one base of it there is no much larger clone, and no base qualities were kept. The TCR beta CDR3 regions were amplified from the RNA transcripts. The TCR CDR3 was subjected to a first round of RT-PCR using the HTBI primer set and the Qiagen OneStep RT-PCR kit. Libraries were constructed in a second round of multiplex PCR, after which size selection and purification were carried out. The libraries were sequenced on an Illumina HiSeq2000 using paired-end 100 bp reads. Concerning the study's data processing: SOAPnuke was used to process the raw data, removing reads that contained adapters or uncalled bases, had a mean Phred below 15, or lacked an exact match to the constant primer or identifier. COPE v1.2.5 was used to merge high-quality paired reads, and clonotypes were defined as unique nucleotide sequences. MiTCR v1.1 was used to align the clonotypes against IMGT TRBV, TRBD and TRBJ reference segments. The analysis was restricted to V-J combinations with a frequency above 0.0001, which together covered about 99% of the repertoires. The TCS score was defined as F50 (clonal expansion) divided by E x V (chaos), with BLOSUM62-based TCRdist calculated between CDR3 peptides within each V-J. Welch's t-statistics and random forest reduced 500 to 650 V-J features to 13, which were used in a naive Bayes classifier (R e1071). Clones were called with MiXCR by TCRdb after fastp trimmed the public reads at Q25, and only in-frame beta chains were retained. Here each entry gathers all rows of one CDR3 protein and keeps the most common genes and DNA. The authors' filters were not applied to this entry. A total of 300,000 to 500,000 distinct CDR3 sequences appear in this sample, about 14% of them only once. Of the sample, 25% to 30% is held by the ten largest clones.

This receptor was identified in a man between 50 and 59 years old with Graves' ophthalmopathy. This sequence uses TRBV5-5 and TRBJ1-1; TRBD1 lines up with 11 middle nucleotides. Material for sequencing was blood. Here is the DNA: TGTGCCAGCAGCACAAGGACAGGGGGCGTTACTGAAGCTTTCTTT. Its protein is CASSTRTGGVTEAFF.